The table lists the clone carrying this TCR beta chain with a few counts. This specimen comes from a study of blood T cell repertoires in COVID-19. The germline V gene encodes CDR1 SGHTA and CDR2 FQGNSA. With 1 base removed from V and 8 bases from J, the gap between germline ends came to 15 bases. This CDR3 contains 15 residues. As processed by the authors: Estimation of nucleated cell counts relied on the amplification of reference gene primers. Measured with immunoSEQ multiplex PCR; TCRdb has only the in-frame clones, and not every one. That table gives V, J and clone size, and the DNA gave D and trimming. The sample lists about 240,000 clones, 75% to 90% occurring once.

This receptor was identified in a woman aged 55 to 70 with active or convalescent COVID-19. The sample taken for sequencing was peripheral blood. V and J are TRBV7-2 and TRBJ1-5; no firm D call. The CDR3 region is CASSLVAGVREPQHF. CDR3 DNA sequence: TGTGCCAGCAGCTTAGTGGCAGGCGTAAGAGAGCCCCAGCATTTT.